The 7 T cell receptor beta chains presented below share a single source sample, sequenced in a study of OX40 agonist ivuxolimab in advanced cancers. Sequencing was performed with immunoSEQ multiplex PCR; in TCRdb, only in-frame clones are kept and a portion is missing. Of about 50,000 clones listed, roughly 85% are singletons. The sequencing used CD4+ or CD8+ T cells sorted from blood, collected in a trial of the OX40 agonist ivuxolimab. The receptors were gathered from an adult with an advanced solid tumor such as melanoma, head and neck, liver or kidney cancer.

The chain links TRBV13 to TRBJ2-3; 9 bases align to TRBD2. CDR1 and CDR2 (germline): PRHDT, FYEKMQ (reference sequence). CDR3 length equals 17 residues. V lost 5 bases and J lost 3; bases outside the gene matches: 12. The CDR3 sequence: CASSRRIAGVGTDTQYF. In DNA form, the CDR3 reads TGTGCCAGCAGCAGGAGGATAGCGGGAGTCGGTACAGATACGCAGTATTTT.

The gene calls are TRBV18 and TRBJ2-1, with D perhaps matching TRBD1 or TRBD2 (5 bases each). Trimming removed 6 bases at V and 2 bases at J, with 8 bases between. CDR1 KGHSH and CDR2 LQKENI come from the germline V gene. This CDR3 comprises 13 residues. The CDR3 sequence: CASSKGPYNEQFF. The CDR3 DNA is TGTGCCAGCTCGAAGGGACCCTACAATGAGCAGTTCTTC.

This rearrangement joins TRBV5-4 to TRBJ1-1; 8 bases map to TRBD1. The trim removed 5 bases at V and 0 bases at J, leaving 3 bases unmatched. The CDR3 runs to 14 residues. Germline V lookup: CDR1 SGHNT, CDR2 YYREEE (reference sequence). CDR3 bases: TGTGCCAGCAGTCCGGACAGGGTGAACACTGAAGCTTTCTTT. It encodes CASSPDRVNTEAFF.

The V call is TRBV27, the J call TRBJ2-2; no clear D. Trimming pared 3 bases from V and 3 bases from J, leaving 5 bases between. The length of the CDR3 is 13 residues. Germline CDR1 MNHEY, CDR2 SMNVEV (reference sequence). CDR3 nucleotide sequence: TGTGCCAGCAGTTTCGTCTACACCGGGGAGCTGTTTTTT. Its translation: CASSFVYTGELFF.

The chain joins TRBV7-8 to TRBJ1-5, with 11 positions matching TRBD1. This CDR3 is built from 17 residues. V was pared by 5 bases and J by 4 bases, with 10 bases of the junction left unmatched. Germline CDR1 SGHVS, CDR2 FQNEAQ. CDR3 sequence: CASSPRTGGLANQPQHF. CDR3 nucleotides: TGTGCCAGCAGCCCACGGACAGGGGGCCTAGCTAATCAGCCCCAGCATTTT.

This chain joins TRBV10-1 and TRBJ2-5; 7 bases agree with TRBD1. Trimming at V came to 3 bases and at J to 7 bases, leaving 11 bases not matched to a gene. The CDR3 runs to 15 residues. Germline V lookup: CDR1 WNHNN, CDR2 SYGVQD (reference sequence). Here the CDR3 DNA reads TGCGCCAGCAGTGAATTGAAGGGGACAGAGGGGACCCAGTACTTC. Protein: CASSELKGTEGTQYF.

The V call is TRBV9, the J call TRBJ2-2; 14 bases are a match to TRBD2. The germline CDR1 and CDR2 sequences are SGDLS and YYNGEE. Trimming took 4 bases from V and 0 from J; bases not matched to a gene: 2. The CDR3 totals 17 residues. The CDR3 DNA reads TGTGCCAGCAGCTGGGGACTAGCGGGAGCGAACACCGGGGAGCTGTTTTTT. Amino acid sequence: CASSWGLAGANTGELFF.